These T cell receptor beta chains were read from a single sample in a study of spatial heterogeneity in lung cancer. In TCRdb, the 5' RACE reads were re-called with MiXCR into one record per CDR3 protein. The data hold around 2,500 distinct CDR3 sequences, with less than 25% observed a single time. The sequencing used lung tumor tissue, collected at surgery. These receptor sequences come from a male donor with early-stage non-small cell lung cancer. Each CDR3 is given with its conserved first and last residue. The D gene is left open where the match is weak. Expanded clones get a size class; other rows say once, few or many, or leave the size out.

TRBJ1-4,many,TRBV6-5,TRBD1,TGTGCCAGCAGTTACCGGCAGGGGGCCGAAAAACTGTTTTTT,CASSYRQGAEKLFF
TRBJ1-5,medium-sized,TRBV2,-,TGTGCCAGCAGTGAGCTACGGTCCGGTCAGCCCCAGCATTTT,CASSELRSGQPQHF
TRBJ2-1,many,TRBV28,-,TGTGCCAGCAGTTCACCGGGACCTACCTACAATGAGCAGTTCTTC,CASSSPGPTYNEQFF
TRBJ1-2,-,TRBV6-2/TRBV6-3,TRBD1,TGTGCCAGCAGTTACGACAGGGGAGGACCGGGAAACTATGGCTACACCTTC,CASSYDRGGPGNYGYTF
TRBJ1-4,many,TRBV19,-,TGTGCCAGTAGTACTCGAGACAGTAATGAAAAACTGTTTTTT,CASSTRDSNEKLFF
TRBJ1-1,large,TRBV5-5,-,TGTGCCAGCAGCTACAGCTTTGGGGGAAACACTGAAGCTTTCTTT,CASSYSFGGNTEAFF
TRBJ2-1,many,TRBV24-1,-,TGTGCCACCAGTGATGGGGGGTCAAGACCCAATGAGCAGTTCTTC,CATSDGGSRPNEQFF
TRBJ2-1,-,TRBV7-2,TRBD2,TGTGCCAGCAGCAGTGGGACTAGCGGATTAGGAGATGAGCAGTTCTTC,CASSSGTSGLGDEQFF
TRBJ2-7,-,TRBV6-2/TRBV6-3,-,TGTGCCAGCAGTTACTACCACGAGCAGTACTTC,CASSYYHEQYF
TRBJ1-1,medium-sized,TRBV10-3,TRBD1,TGTGCCATCAGTGCCTTGACAGGGCCCACTGAAGCTTTCTTT,CAISALTGPTEAFF
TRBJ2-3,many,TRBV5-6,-,TGTGCCAGCAGCCGAGCAGCAGGGTTCGAAGATACGCAGTATTTT,CASSRAAGFEDTQYF
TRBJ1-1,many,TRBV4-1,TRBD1,TGCGCCAGCAGCCGGAGACAGGGGGCCGCTGAAGCTTTCTTT,CASSRRQGAAEAFF
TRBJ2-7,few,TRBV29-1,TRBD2,TGCAGCGTTGTGGCTAGCGGGAGAGGCGACGAGCAGTACTTC,CSVVASGRGDEQYF
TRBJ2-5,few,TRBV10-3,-,TGTGCCATCAGTTCAGACAGCCCGGGAGAGACCCAGTACTTC,CAISSDSPGETQYF
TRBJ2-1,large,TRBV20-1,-,TGCAGTGCTAGAGGACGTAGCTCCTACAATGAGCAGTTCTTC,CSARGRSSYNEQFF
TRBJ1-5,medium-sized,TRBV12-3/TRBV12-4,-,TGTGCCAGCAGTTCACTTCTTGGGGACCGAAGAACCCGAATTCAGCATTTT,CASSSLLGDRRTRIQHF
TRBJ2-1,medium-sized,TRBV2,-,TGTGCCAGCAGTGAAATTTGGAGTAACAATGAGCAGTTCTTC,CASSEIWSNNEQFF
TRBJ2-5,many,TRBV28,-,TGTGCCAGCAGTTTAAGCGGGCAGGTACAAGAGACCCAGTACTTC,CASSLSGQVQETQYF